The 21 T cell receptor beta chains given below trace back to one sample, sequenced in a study of blood T cell repertoires in COVID-19. The protocol was immunoSEQ multiplex PCR, while the TCRdb copy is restricted to in-frame clones and leaves out a portion. The top ten hold around 40% of the sample, which has just under 80,000 clones, approximately 88% seen once. Sequencing was performed on peripheral blood. The origin of the receptors is a human donor in a cohort sampled during active COVID-19.

This clone was counted only a few times. The chain carries TRBV28 and TRBJ2-7; 12 nucleotides align to TRBD1. The CDR3 contains 17 residues. Germline V CDR1 and CDR2: MDHEN, SYDVKM. The trim removed 9 bases at V and 3 bases at J, leaving 15 bases unmatched. This CDR3 is CARRDRGLRRLDYEQYF. CDR3 DNA sequence: TGTGCCAGAAGGGACAGGGGGCTACGAAGGTTAGACTACGAGCAGTACTTC.

J is TRBJ2-7 and V is TRBV10-1; 16 bases map to TRBD2. CDR3 length: 16 residues. Germline V gene sequence: CDR1 WNHNN, CDR2 SYGVQD (reference sequence). The junction had 9 bases not matched to a gene; V was cut back by 9 bases and J by 4 bases. DNA for the CDR3: TGCGCCAGTCCGGGACTAGCGGGAGGGAAGAGTTACGAGCAGTACTTC. Translation: CASPGLAGGKSYEQYF.

In nucleotides, the CDR3 is TGTGCCAGCAGTTACCGGACAGGGAACACCGGGGAGCTGTTTTTT. This encodes CASSYRTGNTGELFF. The chain has TRBV6-2 or TRBV6-3 and TRBJ2-2; the match to TRBD1 covers 7 bases. Trimming cost V 2 bases and J 1 base; bases outside gene matches: 1. CDR1 and CDR2 (germline): MNHEY, SVGEGT. The CDR3 runs to 15 residues.

The rearrangement uses TRBV7-6 and TRBJ2-5; D not resolved. V lost 1 base and J lost 4, with 16 bases in between. Germline V lookup: CDR1 SGHVS, CDR2 FNYEAQ. This CDR3 contains 16 residues. The CDR3 loop is CASSLGPRVAVETQYF. CDR3 bases: TGTGCCAGCAGCTTAGGCCCCCGTGTGGCTGTAGAGACCCAGTACTTC.

The chain recombines TRBV7-2 with TRBJ1-3; D is undetermined. Deletions cut 6 bases from V and 2 bases from J, with 5 bases between. The germline V gene has CDR1 SGHTA and CDR2 FQGNSA. CDR3 size: 12 residues. The CDR3 DNA reads TGTGCCAGCAGGTTCACTGGAAACACCATATATTTT. It is translated as CASRFTGNTIYF.

The chain joins TRBV7-3 to TRBJ2-1; D uncertain. Germline loops: CDR1 SGHTA, CDR2 FQGTGA. V was trimmed by 2 bases and J by 0 bases, leaving 11 bases between them. CDR3 length: 16 amino acids. CDR3 coding DNA: TGTGCCAGCAGCTTAGCCGCAGATGGCTCCTACAATGAGCAGTTCTTC. It codes for CASSLAADGSYNEQFF.

This chain joins TRBV7-6 and TRBJ2-7, with D possibly TRBD1 on 5 matching bases. The CDR3 runs to 15 residues. Germline values: CDR1 SGHVS, CDR2 FNYEAQ. The V and J ends lost 2 bases and 3 bases respectively, with 14 bases between them. The CDR3 loop reads CASSLNRDRFYEQYF. The DNA for the CDR3 is TGTGCCAGCAGCTTAAACCGAGACAGATTCTACGAGCAGTACTTC.

There are a few counts of this clone. The chain couples TRBV27 to TRBJ2-7, with 10 nucleotides matching TRBD1. After removal of 6 bases from V and 4 bases from J, the junction contained 6 bases not matched to a gene. The V gene's germline CDR1 is MNHEY and CDR2 SMNVEV (reference sequence). This CDR3 is built from 14 residues. The CDR3 sequence is CASRWTGGSYEQYF. CDR3 sequence (DNA): TGTGCCAGCAGGTGGACAGGGGGTAGTTACGAGCAGTACTTC.

This chain joins TRBV5-4 and TRBJ2-5, with 8 bases matching TRBD1. Trimming cost V 4 bases and J 1 base; bases outside gene matches: 9. Germline V lookup: CDR1 SGHNT, CDR2 YYREEE (reference sequence). This CDR3 has 16 amino acids. The CDR3 region is CASSSWAQGAQETQYF. The CDR3 DNA reads TGTGCCAGCAGCAGTTGGGCCCAGGGGGCCCAAGAGACCCAGTACTTC.

The sample holds one count of this clone. The J gene is TRBJ2-3, the V gene TRBV10-3; D gene uncertain. The CDR3 is made up of 11 amino acids. Trimming shortened V by 3 bases and J by 8 bases, and 6 bases separated the two germline ends. Germline V CDR1 and CDR2: ENHRY, SYGVKD. The CDR3 DNA sequence: TGTGCCATCAGTGACCAAATTACGCAGTATTTT. It yields the protein CAISDQITQYF.

The rearrangement uses TRBV7-2 and TRBJ1-2; TRBD1 matches at 8 bases. In germline, CDR1 is SGHTA, CDR2 FQGNSA. This CDR3 contains 14 residues. V lost 4 bases, J lost 3 bases, and 4 bases stayed unmatched. This CDR3 is CASSSQGADYGYTF. The CDR3 DNA is TGTGCCAGCAGCTCCCAGGGGGCTGACTATGGCTACACCTTC.

The gene calls are TRBV11-2 and TRBJ2-2; the match to TRBD2 covers 10 bases. V was pared by 3 bases and J by 6 bases, with 13 bases of the junction left unmatched. The CDR3 loop spans 18 amino acids. Germline assignment: CDR1 SGHAT and CDR2 FQNNGV. Here the CDR3 reads CASSFLPPSGGGAGELFF. The CDR3 coding sequence is TGTGCCAGCAGCTTTTTACCCCCTAGCGGGGGTGGGGCCGGGGAGCTGTTTTTT.

The chain combines TRBV5-4 with TRBJ1-6; no firm D call. There are 18 residues in the CDR3. With 4 bases removed from V and 10 bases from J, the gap between germline ends came to 27 bases. CDR1 and CDR2 from the germline V gene are SGHNT and YYREEE (reference sequence). The CDR3 DNA is TGTGCCAGCAGCCCCAACGTCGGGGTGGAAGGGCTGGGCTCACCCCTCCACTTT. It specifies CASSPNVGVEGLGSPLHF.

This clone was observed a few times. This chain uses TRBV5-4 with TRBJ2-3, with 9 bases fitting TRBD1. CDR3 length: 15 amino acids. J gave up 3 bases and V 4 bases, and 6 bases lay outside the gene matches. CDR1 is SGHNT and CDR2 is YYREEE in the germline V gene (reference sequence). CDR3 sequence: CASSPGTGRTDTQYF. In nucleotides, the CDR3 is TGTGCCAGCAGCCCCGGGACAGGGCGGACAGATACGCAGTATTTT.

This chain connects TRBV7-6 to TRBJ2-7; 12 bases agree with TRBD1. The CDR3 spans 15 residues. V gave up 4 bases and J gave up 2 bases; unmatched junction bases: 3. The germline V gene has CDR1 SGHVS and CDR2 FNYEAQ. The CDR3 spells CASSSGTGGPYEQYF. The CDR3 DNA sequence: TGTGCCAGCAGCTCCGGGACAGGGGGCCCCTACGAGCAGTACTTC. Full variable domain (outside the CDR3, taken from reference TRBV7-6 and TRBJ2-7): GAGVSQSPRYKVTKRGQDVALRCDPISGHVSLYWYRQALGQGPEFLTYFNYEAQQDKSGLPNDRFSAERPEGSISTLTIQRTEQRDSAMYRCASSSGTGGPYEQYFGPGTRLTVT.

The CDR3 sequence is CASSVMGGTDTQYF. For the CDR3, the DNA is TGTGCCAGTAGTGTCATGGGAGGCACAGATACGCAGTATTTT. This chain joins TRBV19 and TRBJ2-3, with a weak D call TRBD2 (5 bases). The CDR3 has 14 amino acids. V dropped 5 bases and J dropped 1 base, with 10 bases sitting between them. Germline lookup yields CDR1 LNHDA and CDR2 SQIVND (reference sequence).

The rearrangement uses TRBV7-6 and TRBJ2-7, with TRBD2 matching over 7 bases. The CDR3 is made up of 14 amino acids. Looked up from germline, CDR1 is SGHVS and CDR2 is FNYEAQ. V was clipped by 3 bases and J by 1 base; unmatched bases: 3. DNA for the CDR3: TGTGCCAGCAGCTTGGTCGGGGGGTCCTACGAGCAGTACTTC. Translation: CASSLVGGSYEQYF.

J is TRBJ2-1 and V is TRBV18; 13 positions match TRBD2. The CDR3 has 17 amino acids. Germline assignment: CDR1 KGHSH and CDR2 LQKENI. The trim removed 4 bases at V and 1 base at J, leaving 4 bases unmatched. The chain's CDR3 is CASSRTSGGASYNEQFF. The CDR3 DNA reads TGTGCCAGCTCACGGACTAGCGGGGGTGCATCCTACAATGAGCAGTTCTTC.

This chain links TRBV18 with TRBJ2-3; 14 positions agree with TRBD2. Trimming cost V 3 bases and J 0 bases; bases outside gene matches: 8. Germline CDR1 reads KGHSH; CDR2 reads LQKENI. CDR3 length equals 19 residues. The CDR3 loop reads CASSPAGLAGATSTDTQYF. The CDR3 DNA reads TGTGCCAGCTCACCCGCGGGACTAGCGGGAGCTACTAGCACAGATACGCAGTATTTT.

This chain uses TRBV27 with TRBJ1-2; no clear D gene. The CDR3 consists of 13 residues. Between the trimmed V and J ends, which lost 7 bases and 3 bases, there was a span of 12 bases. The germline CDR1 and CDR2 sequences are MNHEY and SMNVEV (reference sequence). In nucleotides, the CDR3 is TGTGCCAGCAAACCCCTAAGAGACTATGGCTACACCTTC. Its protein product is CASKPLRDYGYTF.

The rearrangement links TRBV13 to TRBJ2-1, with 10 bases matching TRBD2. The V gene's germline CDR1 is PRHDT and CDR2 FYEKMQ (reference sequence). The J segment lost 9 bases and the V segment lost 5 bases, leaving 7 bases of the junction unmatched. CDR3 length: 14 residues. The CDR3 nucleotides are TGTGCCAGCAGCCAACAACTAGCGGGGACTGAGCAGTTCTTC. It codes for CASSQQLAGTEQFF.